The rows below give T cell receptor beta chains drawn from one sample of a study of cytomegalovirus exposure and HLA in healthy donors. TCRdb's copy holds only in-frame clones and misses some; the assay was immunoSEQ multiplex PCR. The sample holds about 250,000 clones, more than 55% seen once. The sample was PBMCs. The receptors shown here come from a female donor in good health and CMV-seronegative. The conserved cysteine and the conserved F or W are not part of the CDR3 here.

v_gene	j_gene	len	CDR3aa
TRBV2	TRBJ2-7	13	ASRARTSGFGEQY
TRBV4-1	TRBJ2-1	13	ASSLLGLQYDEQF
TRBV5-8	TRBJ2-3	12	ASSLAGLTDTQY
TRBV30	TRBJ1-3	10	ATNRGGNTIY
TRBV15	TRBJ2-7	12	ATSRTTESYEQY
TRBV5-6	TRBJ1-5	13	ASSPGGGSNQPQH
TRBV9	TRBJ2-4	12	ASSVEDSKNIQY
TRBV12-5	TRBJ2-5	13	ASGSGTGGAKTQY
TRBV4-1	TRBJ2-7	15	ASSQAVQGVGSYEQY
TRBV28	TRBJ1-4	12	ASSRGAGNEKLF
TRBV27	TRBJ2-1	11	ASRTSEYNEQF
TRBV9	TRBJ2-7	16	ASSVAPLASGRRSEQY
TRBV7-8	TRBJ2-2	11	ASSLRGTGELF
TRBV19	TRBJ1-5	14	ASSIFGGGGTQPQH
TRBV2	TRBJ2-7	13	ASKPDRDSSYEQY
TRBV11-3	TRBJ2-1	15	ASSLAGLDRGSNEQF
TRBV28	TRBJ1-3	12	ASIYGGSGNTIY
TRBV7-2	TRBJ1-5	10	ASSFGNQPQH
TRBV7-8	TRBJ2-1	14	ASSLASTRGHNEQF
TRBV28	TRBJ1-3	13	ASSSDRSSGNTIY
TRBV6-5	TRBJ2-7	13	ATTRGSGRAYEQY
TRBV28	TRBJ2-3	12	ASSLSLRGLTQY
TRBV11-3	TRBJ2-7	12	ASSSTLAGNEQY
TRBV6-1	TRBJ1-1	13	ASSEKRLGNTEAF
TRBV18	TRBJ1-1	10	ASSPDRLVAF
TRBV6-6	TRBJ1-1	13	ASRQDRGINTEAF
TRBV6-1	TRBJ1-2	13	ASSEGTGAGYGYT
TRBV7-2	TRBJ1-6	14	ASSLNGVSYNSPLH
TRBV9	TRBJ2-2	14	ASSVGSGSVTGELF
TRBV9	NA	15	ASSVGSGETIYYEQY
TRBV6-6	TRBJ1-5	13	ASRQGQGSARPQH
TRBV5-1	TRBJ1-1	11	ASTWGQNTEAF
TRBV11-2	TRBJ2-3	13	ASSFSGRGTDTQY
TRBV5-3	TRBJ2-5	17	ARSFPCLAGGPGPREQY
TRBV5-8	TRBJ2-2	14	ASSLRLGTNTGELF
TRBV2	TRBJ1-6	14	ASSLTPTGYNSPLH